The next 7 T cell receptor beta chains were all read from a single sample in a study of blood T cell repertoires in COVID-19. Here immunoSEQ multiplex PCR was the method, and the copy in TCRdb shows in-frame clones only, minus some. The repertoire includes some 110,000 clones, around 85% of them detected once, and 2.5% to 3.5% sits in the top ten. Sequencing was done on a sample of peripheral blood. The receptors originated from an elderly woman with COVID-19, enrolled during active disease.

The chain couples TRBV3-1 (or the pseudogene TRBV3-2) to TRBJ2-7, with 10 bases that match TRBD2. The CDR3 runs to 21 residues. The germline V gene encodes CDR1 LGHDT and CDR2 YNNKEL (reference sequence). After removal of 1 base from V and 4 bases from J, the junction contained 22 bases not matched to a gene. The CDR3 loop is CASSQVSGSGRPVSSFYEQYF. CDR3 in DNA: TGTGCCAGCAGCCAAGTCTCGGGTAGCGGGAGGCCAGTTTCCAGTTTTTACGAGCAGTACTTC.

This clone occurred a few times. The chain carries TRBV19 and TRBJ2-1; TRBD2 matches at 10 bases. With 4 bases clipped from V and 1 base from J, the junction kept 1 base outside the gene matches. The CDR3 runs 15 residues. Germline V gene data show CDR1 as LNHDA and CDR2 as SQIVND (reference sequence). The CDR3 nucleotides read TGTGCCAGTAGTAAACTAGCGGGATCCTACAATGAGCAGTTCTTC. Translating gives CASSKLAGSYNEQFF.

For the CDR3, the DNA is TGTGCCAGCACCAGGGGACTAGCGCCCTTTGGGGCCAACGTCCTGACTTTC. Protein: CASTRGLAPFGANVLTF. The chain joins TRBV27 to TRBJ2-6; 10 bases align to TRBD2. Germline-derived CDR1 and CDR2 are MNHEY and SMNVEV (reference sequence). CDR3 length: 17 amino acids. V lost 7 bases, J lost 3 bases, and 9 bases stayed unmatched.

V is TRBV6-5 and J is TRBJ2-7; no definite D call. This CDR3 region has 10 residues. The V gene's germline CDR1 is MNHEY and CDR2 SVGAGI. Trimming pared 7 bases from V and 6 bases from J, leaving 7 bases between. The CDR3 reads CASNQFEQYF. In DNA form, the CDR3 reads TGTGCCAGCAATCAGTTCGAGCAGTACTTC.

This chain connects TRBV28 to TRBJ2-7; 7 positions match TRBD1. CDR1 is MDHEN, CDR2 SYDVKM, per germline. V shed 6 bases and J 5 bases; nucleotides not matched to a gene: 13. CDR3 size: 15 residues. In nucleotides, the CDR3 is TGTGCCAGCAGCAGCCCACAGGGGCGCCGGAACGAGCAGTACTTC. Protein sequence: CASSSPQGRRNEQYF.

V and J are TRBV2 and TRBJ2-1, with 9 nucleotides matching TRBD2. Germline CDR1 is SNHLY and CDR2 is FYNNEI. This CDR3 has 15 amino acids. Germline trimming cut 6 bases from V and 7 bases from J; bases unmatched to any gene: 10. CDR3 in amino acids: CASSPLAGKGNEQFF. DNA for the CDR3: TGTGCCAGCAGCCCCCTAGCGGGAAAGGGGAATGAGCAGTTCTTC.

The genes are TRBV5-1 and TRBJ2-1, with 11 bases aligning to TRBD2. V dropped 4 bases and J dropped 7; count of bases not matched to a gene: 13. Germline assignment: CDR1 SGHRS and CDR2 YFSETQ. The CDR3 runs 17 residues. CDR3 DNA sequence: TGCGCCAGCAGCCCGCTCCCTCTAGCGGGAGGCGGTAATGAGCAGTTCTTC. It codes for CASSPLPLAGGGNEQFF.